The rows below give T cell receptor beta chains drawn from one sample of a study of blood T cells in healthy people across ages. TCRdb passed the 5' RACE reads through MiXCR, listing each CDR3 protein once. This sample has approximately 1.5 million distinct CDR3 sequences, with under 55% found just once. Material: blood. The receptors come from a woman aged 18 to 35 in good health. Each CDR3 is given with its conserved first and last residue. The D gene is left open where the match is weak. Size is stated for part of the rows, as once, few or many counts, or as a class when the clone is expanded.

CDR3nt: TGTGCCAGCAGTTACTTCTCAGGGCCTTCTAACTATGGCTACACCTTC; CDR3aa: CASSYFSGPSNYGYTF; j_gene: TRBJ1-2; abundance: NA; v_gene: TRBV6-5; d_gene: NA
CDR3nt: TGTGCCAGCAGCCGAGTTCCTAGCGGGAGTTTCGATGAGCAGTTCTTC; CDR3aa: CASSRVPSGSFDEQFF; j_gene: TRBJ2-1; abundance: NA; v_gene: TRBV4-2; d_gene: TRBD2
CDR3nt: TGTGCCAGCAGTCTCACTAGCACAGGTACGCAGTATTTT; CDR3aa: CASSLTSTGTQYF; j_gene: TRBJ2-3; abundance: NA; v_gene: TRBV6-2/TRBV6-3; d_gene: NA
CDR3nt: TGCGCCAGCAAAAGTTTACGGGACAGGGGGCTCAATGAGCAGTTCTTC; CDR3aa: CASKSLRDRGLNEQFF; j_gene: TRBJ2-1; abundance: NA; v_gene: TRBV4-1; d_gene: TRBD1
CDR3nt: TGTGCCAGCAGCCAAGATCTAGGGCGGGGGGGAGCTTTCTTT; CDR3aa: CASSQDLGRGGAFF; j_gene: TRBJ1-1; abundance: NA; v_gene: TRBV4-2; d_gene: NA
CDR3nt: TGTGCCAGCAGCGCCTTTCCTAGGGATACGCAGTATTTT; CDR3aa: CASSAFPRDTQYF; j_gene: TRBJ2-3; abundance: NA; v_gene: TRBV9; d_gene: NA
CDR3nt: TGTGCCAGCTCACCAGTCACTAGCGGCGAGCAGTACTTC; CDR3aa: CASSPVTSGEQYF; j_gene: TRBJ2-7; abundance: few; v_gene: TRBV18; d_gene: TRBD2
CDR3nt: TGTGCCAGCAGCTTAGTTCCCTGGCGGCGACATCGGGATTCACCCCTCCACTTT; CDR3aa: CASSLVPWRRHRDSPLHF; j_gene: TRBJ1-6; abundance: NA; v_gene: TRBV7-8; d_gene: NA
CDR3nt: TGTGCCAGCAGTTCTAGAGGGGTACCCCAAGAGACCCTGTACTTC; CDR3aa: CASSSRGVPQETLYF; j_gene: TRBJ2-5; abundance: NA; v_gene: TRBV27; d_gene: NA
CDR3nt: TGCAGCGTTGAAGATCGCCTAGAAGAGACCCAGTACTTC; CDR3aa: CSVEDRLEETQYF; j_gene: TRBJ2-5; abundance: few; v_gene: TRBV29-1; d_gene: NA
CDR3nt: TGCGCCAGCAGCCAAGATCCGCAGGGGGCGAATCAGCCCCAGCATTTT; CDR3aa: CASSQDPQGANQPQHF; j_gene: TRBJ1-5; abundance: NA; v_gene: TRBV4-3; d_gene: TRBD1
CDR3nt: TGCAGCGTTGAAAGCGGGAGTACTGGGGCCAACGTCCTGACTTTC; CDR3aa: CSVESGSTGANVLTF; j_gene: TRBJ2-6; abundance: few; v_gene: TRBV29-1; d_gene: TRBD2
CDR3nt: TGCGCCAGCAGCTGGGCGGACAGCCCAAATGAAAAACTGTTTTTT; CDR3aa: CASSWADSPNEKLFF; j_gene: TRBJ1-4; abundance: NA; v_gene: TRBV5-1; d_gene: NA
CDR3nt: TGTGCCAGCAGCTTAATAATGGGGCGGGAAAACATTCAGTACTTC; CDR3aa: CASSLIMGRENIQYF; j_gene: TRBJ2-4; abundance: NA; v_gene: TRBV11-2; d_gene: NA
CDR3nt: TGTGCCAGCAGTACGACGGGGGAAGGGAACACTGAAGCTTTCTTT; CDR3aa: CASSTTGEGNTEAFF; j_gene: TRBJ1-1; abundance: NA; v_gene: TRBV6-5; d_gene: NA